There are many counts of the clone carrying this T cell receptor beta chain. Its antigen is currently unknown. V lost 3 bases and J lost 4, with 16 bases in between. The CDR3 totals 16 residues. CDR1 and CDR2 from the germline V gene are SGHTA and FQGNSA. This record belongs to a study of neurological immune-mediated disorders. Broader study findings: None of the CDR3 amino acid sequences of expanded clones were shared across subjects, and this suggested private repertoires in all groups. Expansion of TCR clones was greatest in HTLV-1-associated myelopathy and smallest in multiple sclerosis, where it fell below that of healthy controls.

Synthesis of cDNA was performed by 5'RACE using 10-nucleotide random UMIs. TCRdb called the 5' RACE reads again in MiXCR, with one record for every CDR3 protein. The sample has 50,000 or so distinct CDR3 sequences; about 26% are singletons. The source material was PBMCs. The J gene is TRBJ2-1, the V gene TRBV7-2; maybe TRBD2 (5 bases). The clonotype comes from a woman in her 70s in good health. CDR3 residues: CASSFGGSGSYNEQFF. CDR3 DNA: TGTGCCAGCAGCTTCGGTGGGAGTGGGTCGTACAATGAGCAGTTCTTC.